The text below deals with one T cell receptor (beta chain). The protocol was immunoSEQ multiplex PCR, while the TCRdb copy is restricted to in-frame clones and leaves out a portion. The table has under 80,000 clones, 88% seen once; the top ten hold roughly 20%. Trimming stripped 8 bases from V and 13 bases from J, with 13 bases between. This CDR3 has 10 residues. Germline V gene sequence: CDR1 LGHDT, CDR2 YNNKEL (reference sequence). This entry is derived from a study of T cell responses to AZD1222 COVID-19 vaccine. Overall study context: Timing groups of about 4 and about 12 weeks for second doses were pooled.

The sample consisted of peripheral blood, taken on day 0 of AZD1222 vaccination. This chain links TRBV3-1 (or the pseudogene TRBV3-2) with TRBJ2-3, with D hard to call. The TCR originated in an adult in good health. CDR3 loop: CASGAPLEYF. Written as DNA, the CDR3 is TGTGCCAGCGGTGCCCCGTTGGAGTATTTT.